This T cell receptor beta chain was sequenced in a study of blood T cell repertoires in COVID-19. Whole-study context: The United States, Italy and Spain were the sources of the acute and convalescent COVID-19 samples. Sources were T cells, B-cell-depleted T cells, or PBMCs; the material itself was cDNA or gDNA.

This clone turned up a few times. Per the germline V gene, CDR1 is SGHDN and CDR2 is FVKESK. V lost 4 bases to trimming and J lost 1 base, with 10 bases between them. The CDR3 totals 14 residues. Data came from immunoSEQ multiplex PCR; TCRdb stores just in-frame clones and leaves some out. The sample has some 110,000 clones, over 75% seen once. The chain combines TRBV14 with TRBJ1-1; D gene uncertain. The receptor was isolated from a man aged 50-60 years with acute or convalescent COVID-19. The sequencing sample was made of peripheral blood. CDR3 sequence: CASSRHGPNTEAFF. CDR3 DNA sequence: TGTGCCAGCAGCCGGCATGGGCCGAACACTGAAGCTTTCTTT. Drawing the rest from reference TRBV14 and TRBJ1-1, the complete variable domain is EAGVTQFPSHSVIEKGQTVTLRCDPISGHDNLYWYRRVMGKEIKFLLHFVKESKQDESGMPNNRFLAERTGGTYSTLKVQPAELEDSGVYFCASSRHGPNTEAFFGQGTRLTVV.